This T cell receptor (beta chain) was documented in a study of T cell repertoires in aging, cancer and after chemotherapy. Whole-study context: Donors were grouped into six age bands spanning 30 or younger through 70 or older.

A mixed TRB-A/B primer pool amplified rearranged TRB by multiplex touch-down PCR. MiXCR was run by TCRdb on the multiplex PCR reads, yielding one entry per CDR3 protein. The repertoire has over a thousand distinct CDR3 sequences, around 15% of them found once; the top ten carry more than 15%. V lost 1 base, J lost 1 base, and 4 bases lay in between. The CDR3 covers 13 residues. CDR1 SGHAT and CDR2 FQDESV come from the germline V gene (reference sequence). TCR beta rearrangements were amplified from peripheral blood genomic DNA. Within the sample, this clonotype is large (0.1 to 1%). The rearrangement uses TRBV11-1 and TRBJ1-1; no definite D call. Material for sequencing was blood. This receptor was identified in a human donor with a solid tumor. The CDR3 DNA reads as TGTGCCAGCAGCTTAGGACGGAACACTGAAGCTTTCTTT. It specifies CASSLGRNTEAFF.